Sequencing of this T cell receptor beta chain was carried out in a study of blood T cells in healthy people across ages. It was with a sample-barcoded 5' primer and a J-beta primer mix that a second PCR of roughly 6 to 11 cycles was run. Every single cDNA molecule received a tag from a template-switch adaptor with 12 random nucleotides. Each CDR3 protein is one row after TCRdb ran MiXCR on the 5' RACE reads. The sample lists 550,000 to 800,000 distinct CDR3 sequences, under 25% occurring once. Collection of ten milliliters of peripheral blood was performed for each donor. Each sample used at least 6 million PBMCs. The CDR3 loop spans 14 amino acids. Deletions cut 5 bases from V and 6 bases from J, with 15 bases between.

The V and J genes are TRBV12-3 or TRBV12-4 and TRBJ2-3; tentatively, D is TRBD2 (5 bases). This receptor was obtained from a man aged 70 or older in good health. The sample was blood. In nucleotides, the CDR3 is TGTGCCAGCAGTCCCCGGGGATCCCCTGATACGCAGTATTTT. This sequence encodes CASSPRGSPDTQYF.